These T cell receptor beta chains were read from a single sample in a study of CD8 T cells in ankylosing spondylitis. A single record per CDR3 protein comes from TCRdb applying MiXCR to the 5' RACE reads. The repertoire includes about 240,000 distinct CDR3 sequences, more than 9% of them detected once, and around 2.6% sits in the top ten. Material: blood, either unsorted or a sorted T cell fraction (not recorded which). The receptors originated from a male donor with ankylosing spondylitis or in good health (not recorded which). CDR3s include the opening cysteine and the closing phenylalanine or tryptophan. D genes are given only for firm matches. The size field reads how often the clone was seen (once, few, many) or a class if it is expanded.

size	J	D	V	DNA	CDR3
many	TRBJ2-5	-	TRBV25-1	TGTGCCAGCAGTAGTAAGTCTTGGTACCAAGAGACCCAGTACTTC	CASSSKSWYQETQYF
many	TRBJ1-2	TRBD1	TRBV5-1	TGCGCCAGCAGCGCAGAACCCGGGACAGGGACCTATGGCTACACCTTC	CASSAEPGTGTYGYTF
few	TRBJ1-1	-	TRBV12-2	TGTGCAAGTCGCTTAGCGTGGGTAGGTCAGGGAGGCACTGAAGCTTTCTTT	CASRLAWVGQGGTEAFF
many	TRBJ2-7	TRBD2	TRBV12-3/TRBV12-4	TGTGCCAGCAGTTTGGGGGGGACTCCCTCCTACGAGCAGTACTTC	CASSLGGTPSYEQYF
many	TRBJ2-7	-	TRBV20-1	TGCAGTGCCGAGACTGGGTCCTACGAGCAGTACTTC	CSAETGSYEQYF
many	TRBJ1-2	TRBD1	TRBV10-3	TGTGCCACTAGTGGGACAGGGCTCTACACCTTC	CATSGTGLYTF
few	TRBJ2-5	-	TRBV7-9	TGTGCCAGCAGCTTAGGAATGGGGTTACAACAAGAGACCCAGTACTTC	CASSLGMGLQQETQYF
many	TRBJ2-3	TRBD1	TRBV20-1	TGCAGTGCTATCAGGGGGCTTTTGTCTATAGATACGCAGTATTTT	CSAIRGLLSIDTQYF
many	TRBJ2-2	-	TRBV12-3/TRBV12-4	TGTGCCAGCACAGGGGCGCACACCGGGGAGCTGTTTTTT	CASTGAHTGELFF
many	TRBJ2-7	-	TRBV3-1	TGTGCCAGCAGCCAAGGAGACGGGGTAGGGTACTTC	CASSQGDGVGYF
many	TRBJ2-7	-	TRBV25-1	TGTGCCAGCAGTGAGATCCACGAGCAGTACTTC	CASSEIHEQYF